The 32 T cell receptor beta chains in this list originate from one sample, sequenced in a study of blood T cell repertoires in COVID-19. Using immunoSEQ multiplex PCR, the repertoire was profiled, and TCRdb retains in-frame clones only, with some absent. The data show more than 65,000 clones, roughly 80% seen once. Source material: peripheral blood. The receptors come from an elderly woman with acute or convalescent COVID-19.

This chain links TRBV7-8 with TRBJ2-2; 9 bases match TRBD2. The germline CDR1 and CDR2 sequences are SGHVS and FQNEAQ. This CDR3 has 15 amino acids. Unmatched junction bases numbered 4, after V lost 3 bases and J lost 5 bases. Here the CDR3 DNA reads TGTGCCAGCAGCTTTAGCGGGGGAATAACCGGGGAGCTGTTTTTT. It translates to CASSFSGGITGELFF.

The chain recombines TRBV6-5 with TRBJ2-1; TRBD2 aligns across 12 bases. With 6 bases clipped from V and 3 bases from J, the junction kept 3 bases outside the gene matches. The CDR3 sequence is 15 residues long. CDR1 and CDR2 (germline): MNHEY, SVGAGI. The CDR3 spells CASRAGLAGYNEQFF. The CDR3 DNA follows: TGTGCCAGCAGGGCGGGACTAGCGGGCTACAATGAGCAGTTCTTC.

There are a few counts of this clone. V gene TRBV12-3 or TRBV12-4 combines with J gene TRBJ2-1, with no clear D. V shed 2 bases and J shed 7 bases, with 3 bases lying between them. This CDR3 region has 11 residues. DNA for the CDR3: TGTGCCAGCAGTTTATTAAATGAGCAGTTCTTC. This gives the protein CASSLLNEQFF.

The chain uses TRBV5-4 and TRBJ1-4; maybe TRBD1 (5 bases). The germline V gene encodes CDR1 SGHNT and CDR2 YYREEE (reference sequence). V dropped 3 bases and J dropped 2 bases, with 8 bases sitting between them. CDR3 size: 14 residues. CDR3 region: CASSSTETNEKLFF. DNA for the CDR3: TGTGCCAGCAGCTCGACAGAGACTAATGAAAAACTGTTTTTT.

This chain joins TRBV7-2 and TRBJ1-3, with D possibly matching TRBD1 (5 bases). With 6 bases removed from V and 4 bases from J, the gap between germline ends came to 10 bases. CDR1 and CDR2 (germline): SGHTA, FQGNSA. The CDR3 spans 13 residues. CDR3 nucleotide sequence: TGTGCCAGCAGTCAAAACAGGGGAAACACCATATATTTT. This translates into CASSQNRGNTIYF.

This clone occurred a few times. The chain links TRBV19 to TRBJ1-1, with 8 bases aligning to TRBD1. The J segment lost 1 base and the V segment lost 8 bases, leaving 3 bases of the junction unmatched. The CDR3 contains 13 residues. The germline CDR1 and CDR2 sequences are LNHDA and SQIVND (reference sequence). The CDR3 DNA reads TGTGCCAGTTCCAGGGGGCCGAACACTGAAGCTTTCTTT. Translated, it gives CASSRGPNTEAFF. The variable domain in full, with the rest retrieved from reference TRBV19 and TRBJ1-1, is DGGITQSPKYLFRKEGQNVTLSCEQNLNHDAMYWYRQDPGQGLRLIYYSQIVNDFQKGDIAEGYSVSREKKESFPLTVTSAQKNPTAFYLCASSRGPNTEAFFGQGTRLTVV.

The chain is built from TRBV25-1 and TRBJ1-3, with no clear D. The CDR3 runs to 15 residues. Germline-derived CDR1 and CDR2 are MGHDK and SYGVNS. V was cut by 4 bases and J by 4 bases, with 14 bases left in between. CDR3 amino acids: CASSGRASGGNTIYF. The DNA of the CDR3 is TGTGCCAGCAGTGGCCGGGCCAGCGGCGGAAACACCATATATTTT.

The chain is built from TRBV19 and TRBJ2-3; TRBD2 might be the D (5 bases). The V end lost 8 bases, the J end lost 0 bases, and 9 bases lay between the germline ends. The CDR3 spans 13 residues. Germline V gene lookup returns CDR1 LNHDA and CDR2 SQIVND (reference sequence). The CDR3: CASGEGSTDTQYF. The CDR3 DNA is TGTGCCAGTGGAGAGGGAAGCACAGATACGCAGTATTTT.

A few counts support this clone. DNA for the CDR3: TGTGCCAGCAGCCCAGGCTCCGCCATTCAGTACTTC. Its protein product is CASSPGSAIQYF. This rearrangement joins TRBV7-6 to TRBJ2-4; D is unresolved. Trimming took 5 bases from V and 9 from J, leaving 11 bases between them. There are 12 residues in the CDR3. Germline V gene sequence: CDR1 SGHVS, CDR2 FNYEAQ.

The rearrangement joins TRBV5-1 to TRBJ2-2; 12 nucleotides line up with TRBD1. Germline V lookup: CDR1 SGHRS, CDR2 YFSETQ. The CDR3 is 15 residues long. The junction had 5 bases not matched to a gene; V was cut back by 2 bases and J by 9 bases. The CDR3 DNA reads as TGCGCCAGCAGCTTAGGGACAGGGGGCCTCCGGGAGCTGTTTTTT. Protein product: CASSLGTGGLRELFF.

V gene TRBV2 combines with J gene TRBJ2-5; tentative D call: TRBD1 (5 bases). V lost 8 bases and J 5 bases, leaving 21 bases between the germline ends. Germline V gives CDR1 SNHLY, CDR2 FYNNEI. The CDR3 runs 15 residues. The CDR3 coding sequence is TGTGCCAGCCTCGGCCTCCAGGGTATGTGGGAGACCCAGTACTTC. This sequence encodes CASLGLQGMWETQYF.

J is TRBJ2-7 and V is TRBV2; TRBD1 matches at 10 bases. V gave up 7 bases and J gave up 6 bases; unmatched junction bases: 9. This CDR3 has 14 residues. The V gene's germline CDR1 is SNHLY and CDR2 FYNNEI. In DNA form, the CDR3 reads TGTGCCAGCAATCGGAGACAGGGGGCGTCCGAGCAGTACTTC. Amino acid sequence: CASNRRQGASEQYF.

This chain uses TRBV6-5 with TRBJ1-5, with 7 bases fitting TRBD1. CDR3 length equals 14 residues. Germline V gene sequence: CDR1 MNHEY, CDR2 SVGAGI. Trimming cost V 5 bases and J 4 bases; bases outside gene matches: 5. The DNA for the CDR3 is TGTGCCAGCAGTACTAACAGGGGAAATCAGCCCCAGCATTTT. It encodes CASSTNRGNQPQHF.

The gene calls are TRBV5-1 and TRBJ2-1, with a weak D call TRBD1 (7 bases). CDR1 is SGHRS and CDR2 is YFSETQ in the germline V gene. The germline V and J ends were trimmed by 7 bases and 0 bases, with 14 bases remaining between them. This CDR3 region has 15 residues. CDR3: CASARGDSSYNEQFF. The DNA for the CDR3 is TGCGCCAGCGCAAGGGGGGACAGCTCCTACAATGAGCAGTTCTTC.

This clone was recorded once. The CDR3 DNA sequence: TGTGCCAGCAGCTTAACCGCGGGACCCTACGAGCAGTACTTC. As protein: CASSLTAGPYEQYF. This chain connects TRBV7-3 to TRBJ2-7; maybe TRBD2 (6 bases). This CDR3 region has 14 residues. The ends were cut back, 0 bases at V and 2 bases at J, with 8 bases in the middle. Germline CDR1 SGHTA, CDR2 FQGTGA. Full variable domain (missing parts from reference TRBV7-3 and TRBJ2-7): GAGVSQTPSNKVTEKGKYVELRCDPISGHTALYWYRQSLGQGPEFLIYFQGTGAADDSGLPNDRFFAVRPEGSVSTLKIQRTERGDSAVYLCASSLTAGPYEQYFGPGTRLTVT.

The chain carries TRBV5-1 and TRBJ2-5; 7 bases map to TRBD2. The V gene end was trimmed by 4 bases and the J gene end by 1 base; junction bases not matched to a gene: 4. CDR1 is SGHRS, CDR2 YFSETQ, per germline. The CDR3 sequence is 14 residues long. As DNA, the CDR3 is TGCGCCAGCAGCCGGACGGGGGGCCAAGAGACCCAGTACTTC. This codes for CASSRTGGQETQYF.

The chain has TRBV19 and TRBJ2-7, with D uncertain. V lost 0 bases, J lost 1 base, and 10 bases lay in between. Germline lookup yields CDR1 LNHDA and CDR2 SQIVND (reference sequence). The CDR3 is made up of 15 amino acids. CDR3 protein: CASSIDQATSYEQYF. The DNA of the CDR3 is TGTGCCAGTAGTATAGATCAGGCCACGTCCTACGAGCAGTACTTC.

The chain employs TRBV6-2 or TRBV6-3 and TRBJ1-5, with 7 bases that match TRBD1. Trimming at V came to 5 bases and at J to 3 bases, leaving 7 bases not matched to a gene. CDR1 and CDR2 from the germline V gene are MNHEY and SVGEGT. This CDR3 is 15 amino acids long. The CDR3 coding sequence is TGTGCCAGCAGTACCATGACAGGGTTCAATCAGCCCCAGCATTTT. Translating it yields CASSTMTGFNQPQHF.

This clone has a handful of counts. The chain carries TRBV7-8 and TRBJ1-4; perhaps TRBD1 as D (5 bases). In germline, CDR1 is SGHVS, CDR2 FQNEAQ. The CDR3 has 17 amino acids. V shed 5 bases and J shed 4 bases, with 20 bases lying between them. The DNA of the CDR3 is TGTGCCAGCAGCCTGCTCGGGACTCGGCAACTTAATGAAAAACTGTTTTTT. Protein: CASSLLGTRQLNEKLFF.

The chain employs TRBV5-5 and TRBJ2-5, with 11 nucleotides matching TRBD2. The CDR3 covers 18 residues. Germline V CDR1 and CDR2: SGHKS, YYEKEE (reference sequence). The trim removed 0 bases at V and 1 base at J, leaving 8 bases unmatched. Here the CDR3 DNA reads TGTGCCAGCAGCTTGGCCCCCCTAGCGGGGGGAATCCAAGAGACCCAGTACTTC. The encoded protein is CASSLAPLAGGIQETQYF.

The chain couples TRBV7-9 to TRBJ2-7; 7 bases map to TRBD2. Germline V CDR1 and CDR2: SEHNR, FQNEAQ (reference sequence). The V segment lost 3 bases and the J segment 3 bases; nucleotides outside the gene matches: 2. The CDR3 is 13 residues long. The CDR3 here is CASSLSGDYEQYF. CDR3 nucleotide sequence: TGTGCCAGCAGCTTGAGCGGGGACTACGAGCAGTACTTC.

The V gene is TRBV11-2, the J gene TRBJ2-3; D not resolved. CDR1 and CDR2 from the germline V gene are SGHAT and FQNNGV. The CDR3 sequence is 14 residues long. Trimming left V 3 bases short and J 0 bases short, with 7 bases between. The chain's CDR3 is CASSFGLSTDTQYF. In DNA form, the CDR3 reads TGTGCCAGCAGCTTTGGCCTCAGCACAGATACGCAGTATTTT.

In nucleotides, the CDR3 is TGCAGCGGCCTCCCCGGACAGACTAGCAGTGTAAGCCGCACAGATACGCAGTATTTT. Encoded protein: CSGLPGQTSSVSRTDTQYF. J is TRBJ2-3 and V is TRBV29-1; a possible D gene is TRBD2 (7 bases). The CDR3 runs to 19 residues. Germline V CDR1 and CDR2: SQVTM, ANQGSEA. V was cut by 7 bases and J by 1 base, with 30 bases left in between.

The V gene is TRBV7-9, the J gene TRBJ1-4; D is possibly TRBD1 (6 bases). The germline gives CDR1 SEHNR, CDR2 FQNEAQ (reference sequence). This CDR3 is 15 amino acids long. V lost 4 bases to trimming and J lost 5 bases, with 14 bases between them. The CDR3 loop reads CASSSLGQPNEKLFF. For the CDR3, the DNA is TGTGCCAGCAGCTCACTTGGACAGCCAAATGAAAAACTGTTTTTT.

V is TRBV11-2 and J is TRBJ2-1; D perhaps matches TRBD2 (5 bases). V shed 3 bases and J shed 3 bases, with 9 bases lying between them. This CDR3 has 14 amino acids. Germline CDR1 SGHAT, CDR2 FQNNGV. The CDR3 DNA reads as TGTGCCAGCAGCTTGGACTCGAACTACAATGAGCAGTTCTTC. It specifies CASSLDSNYNEQFF.

V and J are TRBV3-1 (or the pseudogene TRBV3-2) and TRBJ2-1; D unresolved. The CDR3 extends over 12 amino acids. Germline values: CDR1 LGHDT, CDR2 YNNKEL (reference sequence). Between the trimmed V and J ends, which lost 0 bases and 13 bases, there was a span of 10 bases. CDR3 nucleotides: TGTGCCAGCAGCCAAGATGTGGCAGTCCAGTTCTTC. Amino acid sequence: CASSQDVAVQFF.

This clone was recorded only once. J is TRBJ1-4 and V is TRBV2; 9 bases are a match to TRBD1. V lost 6 bases to trimming and J lost 1 base; unmatched junction nucleotides: 3. CDR1 and CDR2 (germline): SNHLY, FYNNEI. This CDR3 is 15 amino acids long. The CDR3 DNA reads TGTGCCAGCAGGGCGGACAGGGGAACTAATGAAAAACTGTTTTTT. This encodes CASRADRGTNEKLFF.

The V gene is TRBV7-6, the J gene TRBJ2-7; TRBD1 might be the D (6 bases). Germline lookup yields CDR1 SGHVS and CDR2 FNYEAQ. V lost 3 bases, J lost 1 base, and 10 bases lay in between. CDR3 length: 14 residues. CDR3 sequence reads: CASSLIGGSYEQYF. Here the CDR3 DNA reads TGTGCCAGCAGCTTGATAGGGGGATCCTACGAGCAGTACTTC.

The V and J genes are TRBV5-1 and TRBJ2-5; 9 bases are shared with TRBD2. V shed 0 bases and J 5 bases; nucleotides not matched to a gene: 8. Germline lookup yields CDR1 SGHRS and CDR2 YFSETQ. The CDR3 runs to 16 residues. The CDR3 DNA sequence: TGCGCCAGCAGCTTGGAGAGCGGGGGGCCGTGGGAGACCCAGTACTTC. This gives the protein CASSLESGGPWETQYF. Looking up the rest from reference TRBV5-1 and TRBJ2-5 gives the full variable domain: KAGVTQTPRYLIKTRGQQVTLSCSPISGHRSVSWYQQTPGQGLQFLFEYFSETQRNKGNFPGRFSGRQFSNSRSEMNVSTLELGDSALYLCASSLESGGPWETQYFGPGTRLLVL.

The chain combines TRBV3-1 (or the pseudogene TRBV3-2) with TRBJ2-2; D remains unclear. With 3 bases removed from V and 0 bases from J, the gap between germline ends came to 5 bases. From germline, CDR1 is LGHDT and CDR2 YNNKEL (reference sequence). The CDR3 loop spans 14 amino acids. Here the CDR3 reads CASSQAANTGELFF. CDR3 coding DNA: TGTGCCAGCAGCCAGGCAGCGAACACCGGGGAGCTGTTTTTT.

The chain is built from TRBV10-3 and TRBJ1-1, with 9 positions matching TRBD1. This CDR3 is built from 13 residues. CDR1 is ENHRY and CDR2 is SYGVKD in the germline V gene. V gave up 8 bases and J gave up 3 bases; unmatched junction bases: 4. The DNA for the CDR3 is TGTGCCATCTCCAGGACAGGGGACACTGAAGCTTTCTTT. Protein sequence: CAISRTGDTEAFF.

The chain is built from TRBV27 and TRBJ2-5; D possibly corresponds to TRBD2 (6 bases). V was shortened by 5 bases and J by 2 bases, with 15 bases between the two germline ends. Germline assignment: CDR1 MNHEY and CDR2 SMNVEV (reference sequence). CDR3 size: 15 residues. CDR3 residues: CASSVTGRGQETQYF. DNA for the CDR3: TGTGCCAGCAGTGTGACGGGACGGGGGCAAGAGACCCAGTACTTC.